A selection of T cell receptor beta chains follows, all from one sample in a study of neurological immune-mediated disorders. TCRdb passed the 5' RACE reads through MiXCR, listing each CDR3 protein once. The repertoire has about 55,000 distinct CDR3 sequences, 3% to 4% of them found once; the top ten carry around 2%. Material: CD4+ T cells from blood. Receptor source: a woman between 35 and 50 years old with multiple sclerosis. The CDR3 runs from the conserved cysteine through the conserved F or W. The D gene is left open where the match is weak. For some rows the clone size is stated as once, few or many, or as a class when expanded; others skip it.

d_call clone_size j_call cdr3_length v_call cdr3_aa cdr3_nt
- - TRBJ2-7 12 TRBV30 CAWSRGHYEQYF TGTGCCTGGAGTCGGGGCCACTACGAGCAGTACTTC
- many TRBJ1-5 14 TRBV19 CASSIRRAGQPQHF TGTGCCAGTAGTATTAGGAGGGCAGGACAGCCCCAGCATTTT
TRBD1 many TRBJ1-1 17 TRBV5-1 CASSLQRVRTGGTEAFF TGCGCCAGCAGCTTGCAGCGCGTCCGAACAGGGGGCACTGAAGCTTTCTTT
- many TRBJ2-1 15 TRBV20-1 CSARILSNRFNEQFF TGCAGTGCTAGAATTCTCTCAAACAGGTTCAATGAGCAGTTCTTC
TRBD1 many TRBJ1-5 20 TRBV11-2 CASSKRQGKRPINSNQPQHF TGTGCCAGCAGCAAGAGACAGGGGAAAAGGCCCATTAATAGCAATCAGCCCCAGCATTTT
TRBD1 many TRBJ2-1 17 TRBV14 CASSKDGYMRRDRGQFF TGTGCCAGCAGCAAAGACGGGTACATGCGACGGGACAGGGGACAGTTCTTC
- many TRBJ2-7 14 TRBV6-5 CASTDSGRGYEQYF TGTGCCAGCACCGACTCAGGCAGAGGCTACGAGCAGTACTTC
TRBD2 many TRBJ2-3 18 TRBV11-2 CASSLTSGGARGTDTQYF TGTGCCAGCAGCTTGACTAGCGGGGGGGCCAGAGGCACAGATACGCAGTATTTT
TRBD1 many TRBJ2-4 15 TRBV20-1 CSPSDRGGAKNIQYF TGCAGTCCTAGTGACAGGGGGGGGGCCAAAAACATTCAGTACTTC
- many TRBJ2-7 15 TRBV5-1 CASSQGTSMYYEQYF TGCGCCAGCAGCCAGGGGACTTCGATGTACTACGAGCAGTACTTC
- many TRBJ2-3 13 TRBV24-1 CATSDLVTDTQYF TGTGCCACCAGTGATTTAGTCACAGATACGCAGTATTTT